The present T cell receptor (beta chain) was sequenced within a study of blood T cell repertoires in COVID-19. The data were produced by immunoSEQ multiplex PCR, yet TCRdb's version contains in-frame clones alone and is incomplete. The sample contains 200,000 to 300,000 clones, approximately 86% of which appear only once. The length of the CDR3 is 14 residues. The germline gives CDR1 SGHVS, CDR2 FQNEAQ. V lost 4 bases, J lost 5 bases, and 5 bases stayed unmatched. The TCR originated in a woman aged 55-70 years with active or convalescent COVID-19. The material sequenced was peripheral blood. The J gene is TRBJ1-1, the V gene TRBV7-8; 9 bases are a match to TRBD1. CDR3 bases: TGTGCCAGCAGCTCGACAGGGGGGGTTACTGAAGCTTTCTTT. Encoded protein: CASSSTGGVTEAFF.